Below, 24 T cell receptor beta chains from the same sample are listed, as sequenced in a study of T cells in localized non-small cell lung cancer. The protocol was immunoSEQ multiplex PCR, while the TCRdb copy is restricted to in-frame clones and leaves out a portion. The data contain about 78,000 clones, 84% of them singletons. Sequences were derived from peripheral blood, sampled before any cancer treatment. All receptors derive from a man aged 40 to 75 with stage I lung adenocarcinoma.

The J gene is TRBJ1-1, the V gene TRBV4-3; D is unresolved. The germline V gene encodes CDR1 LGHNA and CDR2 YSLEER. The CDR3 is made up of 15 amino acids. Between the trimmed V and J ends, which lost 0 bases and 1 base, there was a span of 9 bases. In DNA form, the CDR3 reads TGCGCCAGCAGCCAAGATAGTGCGCGGAACACTGAAGCTTTCTTT. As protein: CASSQDSARNTEAFF.

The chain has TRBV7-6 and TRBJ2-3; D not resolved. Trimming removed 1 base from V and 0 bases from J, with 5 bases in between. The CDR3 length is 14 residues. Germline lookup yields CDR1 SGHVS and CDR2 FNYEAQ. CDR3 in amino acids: CASSLEVSTDTQYF. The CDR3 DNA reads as TGTGCCAGCAGCTTAGAAGTTAGCACAGATACGCAGTATTTT.

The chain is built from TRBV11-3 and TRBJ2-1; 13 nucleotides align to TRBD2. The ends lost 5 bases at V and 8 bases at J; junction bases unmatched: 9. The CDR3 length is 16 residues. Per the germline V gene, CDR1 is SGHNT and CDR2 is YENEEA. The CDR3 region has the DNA TGTGCCAGCAGCAGAGGGGCACTAGCGGGAGGGTATGAGCAGTTCTTC. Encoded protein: CASSRGALAGGYEQFF.

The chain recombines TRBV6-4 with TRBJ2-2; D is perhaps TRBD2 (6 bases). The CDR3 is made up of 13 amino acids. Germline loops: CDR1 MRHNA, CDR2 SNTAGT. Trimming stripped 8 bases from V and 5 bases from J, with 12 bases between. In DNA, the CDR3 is TGTGCCAGCGGGAATCGGGGGACCGGGGAGCTGTTTTTT. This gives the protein CASGNRGTGELFF.

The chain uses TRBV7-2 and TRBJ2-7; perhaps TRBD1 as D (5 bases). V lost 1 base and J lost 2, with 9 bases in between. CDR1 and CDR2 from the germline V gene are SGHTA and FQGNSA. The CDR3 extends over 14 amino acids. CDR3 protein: CASSLDATAYEQYF. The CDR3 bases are TGTGCCAGCAGCTTAGACGCGACAGCCTACGAGCAGTACTTC. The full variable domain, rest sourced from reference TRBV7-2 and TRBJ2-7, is GAGVSQSPSNKVTEKGKDVELRCDPISGHTALYWYRQSLGQGLEFLIYFQGNSAPDKSGLPSDRFSAERTGGSVSTLTIQRTQQEDSAVYLCASSLDATAYEQYFGPGTRLTVT.

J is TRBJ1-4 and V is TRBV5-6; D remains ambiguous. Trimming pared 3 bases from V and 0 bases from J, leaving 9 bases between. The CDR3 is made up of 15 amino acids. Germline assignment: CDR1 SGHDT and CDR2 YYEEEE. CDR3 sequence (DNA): TGTGCCAGCAGCTGGGCCACTGCAACTAATGAAAAACTGTTTTTT. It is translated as CASSWATATNEKLFF.

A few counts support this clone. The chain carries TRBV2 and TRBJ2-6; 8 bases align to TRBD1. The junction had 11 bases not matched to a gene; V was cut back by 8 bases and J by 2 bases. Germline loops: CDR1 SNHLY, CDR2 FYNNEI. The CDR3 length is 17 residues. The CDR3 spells CASGQDRADAGANVLTF. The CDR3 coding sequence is TGTGCCAGCGGCCAGGACAGGGCCGATGCTGGGGCCAACGTCCTGACTTTC.

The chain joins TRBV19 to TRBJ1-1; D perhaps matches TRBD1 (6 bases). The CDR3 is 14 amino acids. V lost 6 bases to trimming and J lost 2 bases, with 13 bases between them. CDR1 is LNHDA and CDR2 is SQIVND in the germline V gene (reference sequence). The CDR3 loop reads CASRRRGQNTEAFF. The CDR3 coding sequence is TGTGCCAGTAGGCGCAGGGGACAAAACACTGAAGCTTTCTTT.

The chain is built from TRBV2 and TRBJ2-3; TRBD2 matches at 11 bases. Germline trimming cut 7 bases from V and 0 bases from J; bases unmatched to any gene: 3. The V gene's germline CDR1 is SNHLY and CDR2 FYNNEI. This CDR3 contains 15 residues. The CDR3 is CASTRTSGSTDTQYF. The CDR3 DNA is TGTGCCAGCACCAGGACTAGCGGGAGCACAGATACGCAGTATTTT.

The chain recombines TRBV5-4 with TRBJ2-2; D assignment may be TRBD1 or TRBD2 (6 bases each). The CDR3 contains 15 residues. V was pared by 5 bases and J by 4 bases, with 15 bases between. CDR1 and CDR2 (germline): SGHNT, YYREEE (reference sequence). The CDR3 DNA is TGTGCCAGCAGGTTTGGGGGGCCTAGCACCGGGGAGCTGTTTTTT. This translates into CASRFGGPSTGELFF.

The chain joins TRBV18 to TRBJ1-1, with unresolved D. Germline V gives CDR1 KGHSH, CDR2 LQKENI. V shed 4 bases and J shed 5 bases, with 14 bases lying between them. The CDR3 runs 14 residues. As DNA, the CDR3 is TGTGCCAGCTCACTTTACGAAGGGAAGACTGAAGCTTTCTTT. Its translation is CASSLYEGKTEAFF.

The CDR3 sequence is CASRTDSLPGQGHYEQYF. In DNA form, the CDR3 reads TGTGCCAGCAGAACCGATTCCCTCCCCGGACAGGGCCACTACGAGCAGTACTTC. The chain recombines TRBV27 with TRBJ2-7; 8 positions match TRBD1. Trimming removed 6 bases from V and 3 bases from J; junction bases left unmatched: 19. The CDR3 consists of 18 residues. Germline CDR1 and CDR2: MNHEY and SMNVEV (reference sequence).

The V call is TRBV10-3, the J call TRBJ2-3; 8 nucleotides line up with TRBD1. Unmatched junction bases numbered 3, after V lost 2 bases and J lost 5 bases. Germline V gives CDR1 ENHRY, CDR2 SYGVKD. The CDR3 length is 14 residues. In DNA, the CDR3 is TGTGCCATCAGTGAGGGACAGGGTATAGATACGCAGTATTTT. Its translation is CAISEGQGIDTQYF.

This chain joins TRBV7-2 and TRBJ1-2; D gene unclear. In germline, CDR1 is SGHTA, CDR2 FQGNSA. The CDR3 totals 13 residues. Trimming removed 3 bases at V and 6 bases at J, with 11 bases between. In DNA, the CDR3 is TGTGCCAGCAGCTTTGAAGGGTTGAATGGCTACACCTTC. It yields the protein CASSFEGLNGYTF.

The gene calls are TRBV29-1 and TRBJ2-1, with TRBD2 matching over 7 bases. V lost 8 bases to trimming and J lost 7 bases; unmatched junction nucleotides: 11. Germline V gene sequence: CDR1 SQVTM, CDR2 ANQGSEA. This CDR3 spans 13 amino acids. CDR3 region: CSLSTSPSNEQFF. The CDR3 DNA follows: TGCAGCCTATCGACTAGCCCATCAAATGAGCAGTTCTTC.

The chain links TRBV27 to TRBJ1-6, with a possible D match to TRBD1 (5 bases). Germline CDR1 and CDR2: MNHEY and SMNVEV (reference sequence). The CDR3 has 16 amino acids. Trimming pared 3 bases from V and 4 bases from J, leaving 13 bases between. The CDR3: CASSFRADQYNSPLHF. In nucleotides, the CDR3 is TGTGCCAGCAGTTTCAGGGCGGACCAATATAATTCACCCCTCCACTTT.

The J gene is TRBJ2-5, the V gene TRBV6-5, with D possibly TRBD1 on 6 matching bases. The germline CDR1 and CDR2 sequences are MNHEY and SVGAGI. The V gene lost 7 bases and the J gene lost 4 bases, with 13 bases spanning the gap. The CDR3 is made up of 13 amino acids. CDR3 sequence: CASTIQGRETQYF. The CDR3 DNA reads TGTGCCAGCACAATCCAGGGGAGAGAGACCCAGTACTTC.

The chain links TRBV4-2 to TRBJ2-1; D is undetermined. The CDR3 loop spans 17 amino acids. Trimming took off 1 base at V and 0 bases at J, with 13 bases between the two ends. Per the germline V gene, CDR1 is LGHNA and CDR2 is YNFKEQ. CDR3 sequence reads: CASSQVARVSSYNEQFF. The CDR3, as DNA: TGTGCCAGCAGCCAAGTTGCCCGGGTAAGCTCCTACAATGAGCAGTTCTTC.

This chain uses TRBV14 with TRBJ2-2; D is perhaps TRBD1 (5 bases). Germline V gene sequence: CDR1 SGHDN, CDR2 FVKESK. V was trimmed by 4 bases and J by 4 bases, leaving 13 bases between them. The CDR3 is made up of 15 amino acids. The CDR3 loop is CASSPQGLGTGELFF. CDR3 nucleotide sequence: TGTGCCAGCAGCCCTCAGGGTCTTGGCACCGGGGAGCTGTTTTTT.

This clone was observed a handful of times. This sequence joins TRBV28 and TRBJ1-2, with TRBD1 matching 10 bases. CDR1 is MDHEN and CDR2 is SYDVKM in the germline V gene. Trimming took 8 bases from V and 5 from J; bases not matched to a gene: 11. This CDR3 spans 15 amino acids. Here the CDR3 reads CASGSPGQGSYGYTF. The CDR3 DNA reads TGTGCCAGCGGCTCCCCGGGACAGGGGTCTTATGGCTACACCTTC.

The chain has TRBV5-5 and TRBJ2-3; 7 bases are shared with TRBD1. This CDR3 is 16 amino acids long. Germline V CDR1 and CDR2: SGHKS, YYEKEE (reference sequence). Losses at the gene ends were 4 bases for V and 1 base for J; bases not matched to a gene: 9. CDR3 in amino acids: CASSRGQNFGTDTQYF. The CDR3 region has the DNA TGTGCCAGCAGCCGGGGACAGAACTTTGGCACAGATACGCAGTATTTT.

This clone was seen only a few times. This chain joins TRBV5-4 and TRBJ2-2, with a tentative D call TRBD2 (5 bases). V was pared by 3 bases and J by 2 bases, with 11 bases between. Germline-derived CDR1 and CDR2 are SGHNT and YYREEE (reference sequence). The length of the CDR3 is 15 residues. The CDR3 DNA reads TGTGCCAGCAGCTCGCTTAGCGATAACACCGGGGAGCTGTTTTTT. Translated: CASSSLSDNTGELFF.

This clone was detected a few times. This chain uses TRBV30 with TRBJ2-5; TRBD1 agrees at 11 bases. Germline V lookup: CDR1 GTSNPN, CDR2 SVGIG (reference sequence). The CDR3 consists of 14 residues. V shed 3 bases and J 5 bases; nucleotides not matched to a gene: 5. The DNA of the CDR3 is TGTGCCTGGAGGGACAGGGGGCGGGGGGAGACCCAGTACTTC. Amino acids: CAWRDRGRGETQYF. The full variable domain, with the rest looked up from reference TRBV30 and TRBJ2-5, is SQTIHQWPATLVQPVGSPLSLECTVEGTSNPNLYWYRQAAGRGLQLLFYSVGIGQISSEVPQNLSASRPQDRQFILSSKKLLLSDSGFYLCAWRDRGRGETQYFGPGTRLLVL.

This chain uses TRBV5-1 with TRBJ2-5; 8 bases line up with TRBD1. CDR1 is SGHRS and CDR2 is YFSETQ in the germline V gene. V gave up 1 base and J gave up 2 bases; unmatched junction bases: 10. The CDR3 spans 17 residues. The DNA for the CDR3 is TGCGCCAGCAGCTTGTCCGGACAGGGCTGGGGGCAAGAGACCCAGTACTTC. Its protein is CASSLSGQGWGQETQYF.